Listed here are 27 T cell receptor beta chains from one sample, sequenced in a study of T cells in Graves' hyperthyroidism and ophthalmopathy. Researchers took RNA transcripts and amplified the TCR beta CDR3 regions from them. A first-round RT-PCR of the TCR CDR3 used the HTBI primer set. TCRdb ran MiXCR on the multiplex PCR reads and lists one entry per CDR3 protein. The sample shows 750,000 to 900,000 distinct CDR3 sequences, over 35% of them seen only once. What was sequenced was blood. These receptors were taken from a man younger than 35 with Graves' hyperthyroidism.

The CDR3 DNA sequence: TGTGCCAGCAGCTTACGGGTAGGGGGTGTCTACGAGCAGTACTTC. This codes for CASSLRVGGVYEQYF. V is TRBV7-3 and J is TRBJ2-7; D perhaps matches TRBD1 (6 bases). V shed 2 bases and J shed 3 bases, with 14 bases lying between them. Germline V gene data show CDR1 as SGHTA and CDR2 as FQGTGA. The CDR3 has 15 residues.

This clonotype was seen a single time. The rearrangement uses TRBV29-1 and TRBJ1-5; D gene ambiguous. Germline CDR1 is SQVTM and CDR2 is ANQGSEA. Trimming stripped 7 bases from V and 4 bases from J, with 14 bases between. This CDR3 spans 13 amino acids. The chain's CDR3 is CSAVGDGNQPQHF. The CDR3, as DNA: TGCAGCGCTGTCGGAGACGGGAATCAGCCCCAGCATTTT.

The chain uses TRBV19 and TRBJ2-7; D is perhaps TRBD1 (5 bases). Germline CDR1 reads LNHDA; CDR2 reads SQIVND (reference sequence). The length of the CDR3 is 16 residues. Trimming pared 3 bases from V and 0 bases from J, leaving 15 bases between. CDR3 in DNA: TGTGCCAGTAGTATCGTAGATGACAGACCCTCCTACGAGCAGTACTTC. Its protein is CASSIVDDRPSYEQYF.

The J gene is TRBJ1-5, the V gene TRBV12-3 or TRBV12-4, with 7 bases aligning to TRBD1. The CDR3 has 21 residues. The V gene end was trimmed by 5 bases and the J gene end by 0 bases; junction bases not matched to a gene: 22. In DNA, the CDR3 is TGTGCCAGCAGTCCCCCCCCCAGGACAGGACCGAGACCCTATAGCAATCAGCCCCAGCATTTT. This translates into CASSPPPRTGPRPYSNQPQHF.

In this sample, this clonotype turned up a few times. The CDR3 DNA is TGTGCCAGCAGCCCAAGCCCCAGCCACTACGAGCAGTACTTC. Translating gives CASSPSPSHYEQYF. The chain joins TRBV9 to TRBJ2-7; D call uncertain. The ends were cut back, 4 bases at V and 3 bases at J, with 14 bases in the middle. Germline CDR1 reads SGDLS; CDR2 reads YYNGEE. This CDR3 spans 14 amino acids. The whole variable domain, filled in from reference TRBV9 and TRBJ2-7, reads DSGVTQTPKHLITATGQRVTLRCSPRSGDLSVYWYQQSLDQGLQFLIQYYNGEERAKGNILERFSAQQFPDLHSELNLSSLELGDSALYFCASSPSPSHYEQYFGPGTRLTVT.

This clonotype appeared once. The V gene is TRBV6-2 or TRBV6-3, the J gene TRBJ2-2; D is unresolved. This CDR3 comprises 14 residues. Trimming stripped 2 bases from V and 2 bases from J, with 6 bases between. Germline V gives CDR1 MNHEY, CDR2 SVGEGT. The CDR3: CASSYEPNTGELFF. In nucleotides, the CDR3 is TGTGCCAGCAGTTACGAACCCAACACCGGGGAGCTGTTTTTT.

At least ten counts were recorded for this clonotype. V usage is TRBV7-9 and J usage is TRBJ1-5; tentatively, D is TRBD1 (6 bases). Germline loops: CDR1 SEHNR, CDR2 FQNEAQ (reference sequence). Trimming took off 1 base at V and 7 bases at J, with 14 bases between the two ends. The length of the CDR3 is 15 residues. The CDR3, as DNA: TGTGCCAGCAGCTTAGGAACAGGTCAGGGGCAGCCCCAGCATTTT. Protein sequence: CASSLGTGQGQPQHF.

Of note for this clonotype: One junction end disagrees with the germline gene, perhaps due to a read error. The V call is TRBV7-3, the J call TRBJ2-5, with 12 bases that match TRBD2. The CDR3 sequence is 15 residues long. CDR1 and CDR2 (germline): SGHTA, FQGTGA. CDR3 DNA: TGCGCCAGCAGCAACAGACTAGCGGGAGAAGAGACCCAGTACTTC. Protein product: CASSNRLAGEETQYF.

This sequence joins TRBV12-3 or TRBV12-4 and TRBJ1-5, with a weak D call TRBD1 (5 bases). CDR3 length: 17 amino acids. V lost 6 bases and J 0 bases, leaving 18 bases between the germline ends. This CDR3 reads CASSLSRDRYSNQPQHF. The CDR3 DNA sequence: TGTGCCAGCAGCTTATCCAGGGACCGATATAGCAATCAGCCCCAGCATTTT.

On this clonotype: A read error may be the cause here, since a much bigger clone is one base away. This chain uses TRBV19 with TRBJ2-6; D remains ambiguous. Germline CDR1 reads LNHDA; CDR2 reads SQIVND (reference sequence). The length of the CDR3 is 15 residues. The germline V and J ends were trimmed by 3 bases and 1 base, with 7 bases remaining between them. CDR3 sequence: CASSILRSGANVLTF. The CDR3 DNA sequence: TGTGCCAGTAGTATCCTGAGGTCTGGGGCCAACGTCCTGACTTTC.

On this clonotype: This clone may be a read error of a much larger clone one base away. The CDR3 region has the DNA TGCAGCGTTGCAATGGTCTCTGGGGCCAACGTCCTGACTTTC. Translated: CSVAMVSGANVLTF. This chain uses TRBV29-1 with TRBJ2-6; D not resolved. This CDR3 is 14 amino acids long. Germline CDR1 and CDR2: SQVTM and ANQGSEA. V gave up 4 bases and J gave up 0 bases, with 7 bases separating them.

Notes on this clonotype: This could be a read error, since a much larger clone is one nucleotide away. The CDR3 does not end in the conserved phenylalanine or tryptophan, so this is likely a read error. The gene calls are TRBV2 and TRBJ1-5; tentatively, D is TRBD1 (5 bases). Germline CDR1 is SNHLY and CDR2 is FYNNEI. The CDR3 contains 16 residues. V lost 5 bases, J lost 5 bases, and 19 bases lay in between. This CDR3 reads CASSPGDEVADQPQHY. In nucleotides, the CDR3 is TGTGCCAGCAGTCCCGGGGACGAGGTGGCGGATCAGCCCCAGCATTAT.

This clonotype was observed many times. The chain uses TRBV2 and TRBJ1-1; D remains unclear. CDR3 length: 15 amino acids. The V end was cut by 4 bases, the J end by 0 bases, with 12 bases between. Germline V gives CDR1 SNHLY, CDR2 FYNNEI. CDR3: CASSGLEIMNTEAFF. The CDR3 DNA is TGTGCCAGCAGTGGACTAGAAATCATGAACACTGAAGCTTTCTTT.

This clonotype occurred many times. This sequence joins TRBV7-2 and TRBJ2-6; D remains ambiguous. CDR3 length: 14 residues. V was shortened by 4 bases and J by 3 bases, with 7 bases between the two germline ends. Germline loops: CDR1 SGHTA, CDR2 FQGNSA. The CDR3 region is CASSSFGGANVLTF. Written as DNA, the CDR3 is TGTGCCAGCAGCTCCTTCGGTGGGGCCAACGTCCTGACTTTC.

This clonotype was recorded at least ten times. The junction shows a germline mismatch at one end, possibly a read error. The V and J genes are TRBV5-1 and TRBJ1-2; 8 bases agree with TRBD1. The CDR3 sequence is 14 residues long. Germline V lookup: CDR1 SGHRS, CDR2 YFSETQ. CDR3 sequence reads: CASSLGGTGYGYTF. The CDR3 region has the DNA TGTGCCAGCAGCTTGGGCGGGACAGGTTATGGCTACACCTTC.

The chain links TRBV24-1 to TRBJ2-2; no reliable D call. CDR3 length: 15 amino acids. V was cut by 7 bases and J by 1 base, with 12 bases left in between. Germline assignment: CDR1 KGHDR and CDR2 SFDVKD. CDR3 DNA sequence: TGTGCCACCAGCGTTGTATCGGGGAACACCGGGGAGCTGTTTTTT. This translates into CATSVVSGNTGELFF.

V is TRBV6-6 and J is TRBJ2-7, with 8 bases lining up with TRBD1. From germline, CDR1 is MNHNY and CDR2 SVGAGI (reference sequence). This CDR3 has 14 amino acids. Losses at the gene ends were 6 bases for V and 3 bases for J; bases not matched to a gene: 7. Written as DNA, the CDR3 is TGTGCCAGCAGATCCGGGACAGGAATCTACGAGCAGTACTTC. Encoded protein: CASRSGTGIYEQYF.

J is TRBJ1-1 and V is TRBV7-2; 10 bases match TRBD1. This CDR3 contains 16 residues. Germline values: CDR1 SGHTA, CDR2 FQGNSA. Losses at the gene ends were 5 bases for V and 7 bases for J; bases not matched to a gene: 13. This CDR3 reads CASSDGLMGQGREAFF. The CDR3 DNA follows: TGTGCCAGCAGCGACGGCCTGATGGGACAGGGGCGTGAAGCTTTCTTT.

This clonotype has just a few counts. The V call is TRBV10-3, the J call TRBJ2-7, with TRBD1 matching over 7 bases. V trimming: 8 bases; J trimming: 6 bases; junction bases outside the gene matches: 7. The CDR3 runs 12 residues. CDR1 and CDR2 (germline): ENHRY, SYGVKD. The CDR3, as DNA: TGTGCCATCCAACAGGGGCAGACCGAGCAGTACTTC. Translation: CAIQQGQTEQYF.

On this clonotype itself: An end of the junction differs from the germline gene, which may be a read error. The chain couples TRBV10-3 to TRBJ2-7; D might be TRBD1 (6 bases). The germline CDR1 and CDR2 sequences are ENHRY and SYGVKD. The CDR3 runs 16 residues. The CDR3 bases are TGTGCCAGCAGTTACAGTTACTCACAGGGCGCCTACGAGCAGTACTTC. This encodes CASSYSYSQGAYEQYF.

This clonotype was observed a handful of times. CDR3 DNA: TGTGCCAGCAGTTTTGTAGGTAGCCCTCAAAGGGAGACCCAGTACTTC. Amino acids: CASSFVGSPQRETQYF. The chain carries TRBV2 and TRBJ2-5; no clear D. This CDR3 comprises 16 residues. Trimming stripped 5 bases from V and 5 bases from J, with 21 bases between. Germline V gives CDR1 SNHLY, CDR2 FYNNEI.

The chain has TRBV9 and TRBJ2-5; no firm D call. The V gene's germline CDR1 is SGDLS and CDR2 YYNGEE. This CDR3 comprises 16 residues. V lost 2 bases and J lost 1, with 15 bases in between. The CDR3 loop reads CASSVERVVGQETQYF. In nucleotides, the CDR3 is TGTGCCAGCAGCGTTGAAAGGGTGGTGGGCCAAGAGACCCAGTACTTC.

This clonotype occurred many times. The rearrangement uses TRBV15 and TRBJ1-1; no clear D gene. CDR1 LNHNV and CDR2 YYDKDF come from the germline V gene (reference sequence). V lost 5 bases, J lost 5 bases, and 15 bases lay in between. This CDR3 is 14 amino acids long. This chain's CDR3 is CATSPPGYWTEAFF. The CDR3 region has the DNA TGTGCCACCAGCCCCCCGGGCTATTGGACTGAAGCTTTCTTT.

The sample holds many counts of this clonotype. V gene TRBV19 combines with J gene TRBJ1-6; 7 bases map to TRBD1. J gave up 6 bases and V 9 bases, and 11 bases lay outside the gene matches. CDR1 LNHDA and CDR2 SQIVND come from the germline V gene (reference sequence). CDR3 size: 15 residues. CDR3 coding DNA: TGTGCCAGCCAACGCAGGGGGATCAGTAATTCACCCCTCCACTTT. This codes for CASQRRGISNSPLHF.

This clonotype has ten or more counts. This chain links TRBV29-1 with TRBJ2-7; 7 bases fit TRBD2. In germline, CDR1 is SQVTM, CDR2 ANQGSEA. V lost 3 bases, J lost 0 bases, and 5 bases stayed unmatched. This CDR3 spans 14 amino acids. The CDR3 region is CSVDERGDSYEQYF. The CDR3 DNA reads as TGCAGCGTTGATGAGCGGGGCGACTCCTACGAGCAGTACTTC.

The V gene is TRBV19, the J gene TRBJ2-5; D possibly corresponds to TRBD2 (7 bases). CDR3 length equals 14 residues. Trimming took 7 bases from V and 4 from J, leaving 16 bases between them. CDR1 is LNHDA, CDR2 SQIVND, per germline (reference sequence). CDR3 sequence reads: CASIQPGGGETQYF. In DNA form, the CDR3 reads TGTGCCAGTATTCAACCGGGGGGCGGAGAGACCCAGTACTTC.

The V call is TRBV25-1, the J call TRBJ2-5; no definite D call. Trimming removed 7 bases from V and 2 bases from J, with 5 bases in between. Per the germline V gene, CDR1 is MGHDK and CDR2 is SYGVNS. The CDR3 has 11 residues. The CDR3 here is CASMRQETQYF. The CDR3 bases are TGTGCCAGCATGAGGCAAGAGACCCAGTACTTC.